This passage covers 31 T cell receptor beta chains from one sample sequenced in a study of T cells in localized non-small cell lung cancer. Produced via immunoSEQ multiplex PCR; TCRdb's table is partial and in-frame only. The sample yields over 25,000 clones, just under 80% seen once. The specimen was peripheral blood, collected before any cancer treatment. Receptors originate from a male donor aged 60 or over with stage III squamous cell lung carcinoma.

The chain uses TRBV29-1 and TRBJ2-3; 15 nucleotides match TRBD2. V shed 2 bases and J 0 bases; nucleotides not matched to a gene: 6. Germline V CDR1 and CDR2: SQVTM, ANQGSEA. This CDR3 has 18 residues. The CDR3 protein is CSVESGLAGGSSTDTQYF. CDR3 nucleotide sequence: TGCAGCGTTGAATCGGGACTAGCGGGGGGTTCTAGCACAGATACGCAGTATTTT.

The rearrangement links TRBV6-6 to TRBJ2-7, with D perhaps TRBD1 or TRBD2 (5 bases each). Deletions cut 4 bases from V and 8 bases from J, with 24 bases between. The CDR3 is made up of 16 amino acids. Germline CDR1 MNHNY, CDR2 SVGAGI (reference sequence). The CDR3 nucleotides read TGTGCCAGCAGTTCCCTCACCGGGGCCCAATTTCGCAAGCAGTACTTC. Translating it yields CASSSLTGAQFRKQYF.

This clone was detected a few times. The chain combines TRBV5-5 with TRBJ2-1; D remains unclear. V was pared by 0 bases and J by 7 bases, with 8 bases between. The CDR3 covers 13 residues. Germline-derived CDR1 and CDR2 are SGHKS and YYEKEE (reference sequence). CDR3 region: CASSLASENEQFF. The CDR3 nucleotides read TGTGCCAGCAGCTTGGCCTCTGAAAATGAGCAGTTCTTC. The full variable domain, rest sourced from reference TRBV5-5 and TRBJ2-1, is DAGVTQSPTHLIKTRGQQVTLRCSPISGHKSVSWYQQVLGQGPQFIFQYYEKEERGRGNFPDRFSARQFPNYSSELNVNALLLGDSALYLCASSLASENEQFFGPGTRLTVL.

This chain uses TRBV2 with TRBJ1-3; TRBD1 is a possible D gene (5 bases). Deletions cut 6 bases from V and 4 bases from J, with 10 bases between. From germline, CDR1 is SNHLY and CDR2 FYNNEI. The CDR3 is made up of 13 amino acids. The CDR3 region is CASRPTAGNTIYF. The DNA of the CDR3 is TGTGCCAGCAGGCCGACAGCCGGAAACACCATATATTTT.

The gene calls are TRBV6-6 and TRBJ1-1; D call uncertain. Germline loops: CDR1 MNHNY, CDR2 SVGAGI (reference sequence). Trimming removed 2 bases from V and 8 bases from J, with 6 bases in between. The CDR3 contains 11 residues. CDR3 DNA: TGTGCCAGCAGTTACCCAGAAGAAGCTTTCTTT. Translated, it gives CASSYPEEAFF.

This clone qualifies as medium-sized (0.01 to 0.1%). V usage is TRBV9 and J usage is TRBJ2-2, with D possibly TRBD1 on 9 matching bases. The CDR3 is made up of 17 amino acids. The V gene's germline CDR1 is SGDLS and CDR2 YYNGEE. Trimming cost V 3 bases and J 7 bases, with 22 bases left between them. The CDR3 sequence: CASSEEPGQGLVGELFF. The CDR3 DNA is TGTGCCAGCAGCGAAGAACCGGGACAGGGACTAGTCGGGGAGCTGTTTTTT.

This chain joins TRBV7-2 and TRBJ2-3, with no clear D. V lost 1 base, J lost 2 bases, and 16 bases lay in between. The CDR3 runs 17 residues. Germline CDR1 reads SGHTA; CDR2 reads FQGNSA. CDR3 nucleotides: TGTGCCAGCAGCTTAGGGGGTTTCCTCGAACCCACAGATACGCAGTATTTT. It specifies CASSLGGFLEPTDTQYF.

The V and J genes are TRBV13 and TRBJ2-3; 8 nucleotides match TRBD1. The CDR3 sequence is 15 residues long. The junction had 7 bases not matched to a gene; V was cut back by 5 bases and J by 3 bases. Germline values: CDR1 PRHDT, CDR2 FYEKMQ (reference sequence). CDR3 DNA: TGTGCCAGCAGCGTCTACAGGGGGGCTACAGATACGCAGTATTTT. Translating gives CASSVYRGATDTQYF. Looking up the rest from reference TRBV13 and TRBJ2-3 gives the full variable domain: AAGVIQSPRHLIKEKRETATLKCYPIPRHDTVYWYQQGPGQDPQFLISFYEKMQSDKGSIPDRFSAQQFSDYHSELNMSSLELGDSALYFCASSVYRGATDTQYFGPGTRLTVL.

In its sample, this clone was seen once. J is TRBJ2-7 and V is TRBV6-6, with D perhaps matching TRBD1 (5 bases). Germline loops: CDR1 MNHNY, CDR2 SVGAGI (reference sequence). Trimming cost V 0 bases and J 4 bases, with 10 bases left between them. The CDR3 spans 14 residues. The CDR3 DNA reads TGTGCCAGCAGTTACTCGACAGCAGGGTACGAGCAGTACTTC. Translated: CASSYSTAGYEQYF.

The chain carries TRBV25-1 and TRBJ1-1, with TRBD1 matching over 8 bases. The CDR3 has 14 residues. Looked up from germline, CDR1 is MGHDK and CDR2 is SYGVNS. V trimming: 6 bases; J trimming: 1 base; junction bases outside the gene matches: 4. CDR3 in amino acids: CASSPDRENTEAFF. The CDR3 region has the DNA TGTGCCAGCAGCCCGGACAGGGAGAACACTGAAGCTTTCTTT.

The genes are TRBV5-3 and TRBJ2-3; the match to TRBD2 covers 10 bases. TRBV5-3 is recorded as an ORF, its role being uncertain. The V segment lost 2 bases and the J segment 2 bases; nucleotides outside the gene matches: 14. This CDR3 has 19 residues. The CDR3 region is CARSLSASGGARNTDTQYF. CDR3 sequence (DNA): TGTGCCAGAAGCTTAAGTGCCAGCGGGGGGGCGCGGAACACAGATACGCAGTATTTT.

On this clone: One junction end disagrees with the germline gene, perhaps due to a read error. CDR3 in amino acids: CASSRVVGEVF. The CDR3 DNA follows: TGTGCCAGCAGCCGGGTCGTGGGAGAGGTTTTT. V and J are TRBV5-4 and TRBJ1-5; no clear D gene. This CDR3 spans 11 amino acids. CDR1 and CDR2 (germline): SGHNT, YYREEE (reference sequence).

The rearrangement links TRBV6-1 to TRBJ2-1; D may be TRBD1 or TRBD2 (5 bases each). This CDR3 region has 13 residues. CDR1 and CDR2 (germline): MNHNS, SASEGT. V was clipped by 2 bases and J by 8 bases, with 10 bases between them. The CDR3 DNA reads as TGTGCCAGCAGTGAAACCGGGGCTGATGAGCAGTTCTTC. It is translated as CASSETGADEQFF.

The V and J genes are TRBV30 and TRBJ1-4; possible D gene TRBD1, 6 bases. This CDR3 spans 17 amino acids. Germline V CDR1 and CDR2: GTSNPN, SVGIG (reference sequence). V was trimmed by 2 bases and J by 4 bases, leaving 20 bases between them. CDR3 loop: CAWSPTAQGDINEKLFF. For the CDR3, the DNA is TGTGCCTGGAGTCCTACCGCACAGGGAGACATTAATGAAAAACTGTTTTTT.

V usage is TRBV7-9 and J usage is TRBJ2-3; 14 bases are shared with TRBD2. Germline CDR1 SEHNR, CDR2 FQNEAQ (reference sequence). This CDR3 region has 19 residues. V gave up 2 bases and J gave up 0 bases; unmatched junction bases: 7. CDR3: CASSLLTSGRASSTDTQYF. The CDR3 nucleotides read TGTGCCAGCAGCTTACTGACTAGCGGGAGGGCCTCTAGCACAGATACGCAGTATTTT.

This chain connects TRBV2 to TRBJ2-1; 7 bases align to TRBD2. The CDR3 consists of 19 residues. The junction had 19 bases not matched to a gene; V was cut back by 4 bases and J by 4 bases. The germline gives CDR1 SNHLY, CDR2 FYNNEI. CDR3 coding DNA: TGTGCCAGCAGTGTGGCTAGCGGTCTACGGACGGTATTTTACAATGAGCAGTTCTTC. Protein: CASSVASGLRTVFYNEQFF. The full variable domain, with the rest looked up from reference TRBV2 and TRBJ2-1, is EPEVTQTPSHQVTQMGQEVILRCVPISNHLYFYWYRQILGQKVEFLVSFYNNEISEKSEIFDDQFSVERPDGSNFTLKIRSTKLEDSAMYFCASSVASGLRTVFYNEQFFGPGTRLTVL.

CDR3 amino acids: CASSERGDYADTQYF. CDR3 DNA sequence: TGTGCCAGCAGTGAACGGGGGGACTACGCGGATACGCAGTATTTT. This chain joins TRBV6-1 and TRBJ2-3; 7 bases are shared with TRBD2. V dropped 2 bases and J dropped 6; count of bases not matched to a gene: 8. Germline V gene data show CDR1 as MNHNS and CDR2 as SASEGT. The CDR3 extends over 15 amino acids.

This chain links TRBV7-2 with TRBJ2-5, with D possibly called TRBD1 or TRBD2 (5 bases each). The CDR3 contains 17 residues. Trimming removed 3 bases at V and 4 bases at J, with 21 bases between. CDR1 is SGHTA, CDR2 FQGNSA, per germline. CDR3 in DNA: TGTGCCAGCAGCTTTATCCCACGGGGCGTGTTCTTAGAGACCCAGTACTTC. Translating it yields CASSFIPRGVFLETQYF. Full variable domain (remainder filled in from reference TRBV7-2 and TRBJ2-5): GAGVSQSPSNKVTEKGKDVELRCDPISGHTALYWYRQSLGQGLEFLIYFQGNSAPDKSGLPSDRFSAERTGGSVSTLTIQRTQQEDSAVYLCASSFIPRGVFLETQYFGPGTRLLVL.

The rearrangement links TRBV7-2 to TRBJ2-7, with D tentatively TRBD1 or TRBD2 (7 bases each). V was cut by 3 bases and J by 2 bases, with 20 bases left in between. This CDR3 has 17 amino acids. Looked up from germline, CDR1 is SGHTA and CDR2 is FQGNSA. In DNA form, the CDR3 reads TGTGCCAGCAGCTTCCCCAGGGGGGGGGCACAAACCTACGAGCAGTACTTC. It is translated as CASSFPRGGAQTYEQYF.

This chain joins TRBV13 and TRBJ1-4; D remains ambiguous. CDR3 size: 19 residues. Trimming took 5 bases from V and 0 from J, leaving 22 bases between them. Germline CDR1 PRHDT, CDR2 FYEKMQ (reference sequence). CDR3 protein: CASSPPVVGADPTNEKLFF. CDR3 in DNA: TGTGCCAGCAGCCCCCCGGTGGTGGGCGCGGATCCAACTAATGAAAAACTGTTTTTT. Variable domain in full (rest from reference TRBV13 and TRBJ1-4): AAGVIQSPRHLIKEKRETATLKCYPIPRHDTVYWYQQGPGQDPQFLISFYEKMQSDKGSIPDRFSAQQFSDYHSELNMSSLELGDSALYFCASSPPVVGADPTNEKLFFGSGTQLSVL.

The rearrangement joins TRBV28 to TRBJ2-3, with unresolved D. Germline V lookup: CDR1 MDHEN, CDR2 SYDVKM. CDR3 size: 12 residues. V was shortened by 10 bases and J by 2 bases, with 10 bases between the two germline ends. The CDR3 nucleotides read TGTGCCACCCTGGACCTCACAGATACGCAGTATTTT. Amino acids: CATLDLTDTQYF.

The chain is built from TRBV11-3 and TRBJ2-2, with D perhaps being TRBD1 or TRBD2 (5 bases each). Deletions cut 1 base from V and 0 bases from J, with 9 bases between. The CDR3 has 16 residues. The germline V gene has CDR1 SGHNT and CDR2 YENEEA. Here the CDR3 reads CASSLGGTTNTGELFF. CDR3 DNA sequence: TGTGCCAGCAGCTTAGGAGGGACCACGAACACCGGGGAGCTGTTTTTT. Full variable domain (rest looked up from reference TRBV11-3 and TRBJ2-2): EAGVVQSPRYKIIEKKQPVAFWCNPISGHNTLYWYLQNLGQGPELLIRYENEEAVDDSQLPKDRFSAERLKGVDSTLKIQPAELGDSAVYLCASSLGGTTNTGELFFGEGSRLTVL.

This clone was counted only a few times. The gene calls are TRBV5-4 and TRBJ1-1; D perhaps matches TRBD1 (6 bases). With 5 bases removed from V and 6 bases from J, the gap between germline ends came to 17 bases. The CDR3 contains 14 residues. The germline CDR1 and CDR2 sequences are SGHNT and YYREEE (reference sequence). The CDR3 protein is CASSWSQGTSEAFF. The CDR3 DNA reads TGTGCCAGCAGTTGGTCACAGGGCACTTCTGAAGCTTTCTTT.

In its sample, this clone was seen a few times. This chain connects TRBV6-6 to TRBJ2-2, with 9 nucleotides matching TRBD1. Trimming removed 8 bases from V and 4 bases from J; junction bases left unmatched: 5. Germline V gives CDR1 MNHNY, CDR2 SVGAGI (reference sequence). The CDR3 sequence is 14 residues long. Here the CDR3 reads CASRDRDRTGELFF. The DNA for the CDR3 is TGTGCCAGCCGGGACAGGGACCGCACCGGGGAGCTGTTTTTT.

In this sample, this clone turned up once. J is TRBJ1-1 and V is TRBV10-3, with unresolved D. CDR1 and CDR2 from the germline V gene are ENHRY and SYGVKD. The CDR3 consists of 13 residues. V was shortened by 3 bases and J by 3 bases, with 8 bases between the two germline ends. CDR3 sequence reads: CAISEREDTEAFF. The CDR3 DNA reads TGTGCCATCAGTGAACGGGAGGACACTGAAGCTTTCTTT.

The V and J genes are TRBV7-2 and TRBJ2-3, with TRBD2 matching over 11 bases. J was trimmed by 6 bases and V by 1 base; bases with no gene match: 9. Germline CDR1 is SGHTA and CDR2 is FQGNSA. CDR3 length equals 17 residues. The CDR3 spells CASSLVALAGDRDTQYF. DNA of the CDR3: TGTGCCAGCAGCTTAGTGGCACTAGCGGGGGACCGCGATACGCAGTATTTT.

The chain has TRBV2 and TRBJ1-1; no firm D call. The germline V gene encodes CDR1 SNHLY and CDR2 FYNNEI. This CDR3 region has 14 residues. V was cut by 2 bases and J by 0 bases, with 7 bases left in between. The CDR3 spells CASSESRMNTEAFF. The CDR3 nucleotides are TGTGCCAGCAGTGAATCAAGAATGAACACTGAAGCTTTCTTT.

The chain employs TRBV11-2 and TRBJ1-2, with 7 bases identical to TRBD1. The CDR3 has 14 amino acids. J was trimmed by 2 bases and V by 5 bases; bases with no gene match: 5. In germline, CDR1 is SGHAT, CDR2 FQNNGV. CDR3 coding DNA: TGTGCCAGCAGCCCCTCGACAGGGAACTATGGCTACACCTTC. Translated, it gives CASSPSTGNYGYTF.

The chain couples TRBV7-9 to TRBJ1-2; 10 bases match TRBD1. The germline CDR1 and CDR2 sequences are SEHNR and FQNEAQ (reference sequence). J was trimmed by 5 bases and V by 4 bases; bases with no gene match: 7. The CDR3 sequence is 15 residues long. This CDR3 reads CASSSPGTGEYGYTF. As DNA, the CDR3 is TGTGCCAGCAGCTCCCCCGGGACAGGGGAGTATGGCTACACCTTC.

V is TRBV19 and J is TRBJ2-3; D is unclear. The CDR3 runs 13 residues. CDR1 and CDR2 from the germline V gene are LNHDA and SQIVND (reference sequence). Trimming left V 5 bases short and J 0 bases short, with 6 bases between. The CDR3 DNA reads TGTGCCAGTAGTGTAGCTAGCACAGATACGCAGTATTTT. Translating it yields CASSVASTDTQYF.

This clone was seen once. The gene calls are TRBV2 and TRBJ1-1; TRBD1 matches 10 bases. Germline V gene sequence: CDR1 SNHLY, CDR2 FYNNEI. The CDR3 is 14 residues long. The junction had 4 bases not matched to a gene; V was cut back by 5 bases and J by 4 bases. In DNA, the CDR3 is TGTGCCAGCAGTTGGACAGGGGGAGGCACTGAAGCTTTCTTT. The encoded protein is CASSWTGGGTEAFF.